The 30 T cell receptor beta chains below come from one sample, sequenced in a study of Graves' ophthalmopathy and Graves' hyperthyroidism. The sequenced template was RNA, covering the TCR beta CDR3 region. First-round RT-PCR used HTBI primers; second-round multiplex PCR followed. TCRdb re-called the multiplex PCR reads through MiXCR, storing one row per CDR3 protein. This table holds around 660,000 distinct CDR3 sequences, just over 40% found once. The sample comprised peripheral blood. These receptor sequences come from an adult man with Graves' ophthalmopathy.

This clonotype was detected many times. The V and J genes are TRBV12-3 or TRBV12-4 and TRBJ1-6; no clear D gene. V was trimmed by 6 bases and J by 10 bases, leaving 13 bases between them. This CDR3 is 13 amino acids long. CDR3 coding DNA: TGTGCCAGCAGGTCCCCCGGGAGCTCACCCCTCCACTTT. It codes for CASRSPGSSPLHF.

This clonotype has at least ten counts. V gene TRBV7-6 combines with J gene TRBJ1-6; D unclear. The CDR3 totals 14 residues. V gave up 1 base and J gave up 10 bases, with 11 bases separating them. CDR1 and CDR2 (germline): SGHVS, FNYEAQ. The CDR3 spells CASSLGEFNSPLHF. The CDR3 DNA sequence: TGTGCCAGCAGCTTAGGGGAGTTCAACTCACCCCTCCACTTT.

V and J are TRBV20-1 and TRBJ2-7; TRBD1 aligns across 7 bases. The CDR3 covers 13 residues. Germline V gene lookup returns CDR1 DFQATT and CDR2 SNEGSKA (reference sequence). V lost 8 bases and J lost 3; bases outside the gene matches: 10. The CDR3 loop reads CSPNRGKGYEQYF. The CDR3 DNA follows: TGCAGTCCTAACAGGGGAAAGGGCTACGAGCAGTACTTC.

This clonotype showed up many times. A junction boundary mismatches the germline segment, possibly from a read error. This chain connects TRBV12-3 or TRBV12-4 to TRBJ2-2; D gene uncertain. The CDR3 is made up of 14 amino acids. In nucleotides, the CDR3 is TGTGCCAGCAGCTTAGGCCAGAACACCGGGGAGCTGTTTTTT. Its protein product is CASSLGQNTGELFF.

The rearrangement joins TRBV29-1 to TRBJ1-1; TRBD1 matches at 9 bases. Germline CDR1 reads SQVTM; CDR2 reads ANQGSEA. This CDR3 contains 13 residues. The V segment lost 7 bases and the J segment 4 bases; nucleotides outside the gene matches: 7. The CDR3 sequence: CSAGQGWSTEAFF. CDR3 DNA: TGCAGCGCTGGACAGGGGTGGAGCACTGAAGCTTTCTTT.

This clonotype turned up a few times. The chain has TRBV30 and TRBJ2-2, with D possibly being TRBD1 (5 bases). The CDR3 extends over 13 amino acids. In germline, CDR1 is GTSNPN, CDR2 SVGIG (reference sequence). V was pared by 1 base and J by 6 bases, with 9 bases between. CDR3 sequence reads: CAWSGSGSGELFF. In DNA, the CDR3 is TGTGCCTGGAGTGGGTCAGGGTCCGGGGAGCTGTTTTTT.

This clonotype was seen at least ten times. This chain links TRBV7-9 with TRBJ1-1; 8 nucleotides match TRBD1. The germline gives CDR1 SEHNR, CDR2 FQNEAQ (reference sequence). V shed 7 bases and J 4 bases; nucleotides not matched to a gene: 5. The CDR3 contains 13 residues. CDR3 loop: CASTATGGTEAFF. The DNA of the CDR3 is TGTGCCAGCACCGCAACAGGGGGCACTGAAGCTTTCTTT.

The chain carries TRBV19 and TRBJ1-3, with D possibly matching TRBD1 (5 bases). The V and J ends lost 4 bases and 0 bases respectively, with 13 bases between them. The CDR3 runs 16 residues. CDR1 LNHDA and CDR2 SQIVND come from the germline V gene (reference sequence). The CDR3 is CASSTGLSSSGNTIYF. CDR3 nucleotides: TGTGCCAGTAGTACGGGACTTTCGAGCTCTGGAAACACCATATATTTT.

V is TRBV3-1 and J is TRBJ1-2; perhaps TRBD1 as D (6 bases). Trimming removed 1 base from V and 4 bases from J, with 16 bases in between. There are 16 residues in the CDR3. In germline, CDR1 is LGHDT, CDR2 YNNKEL (reference sequence). CDR3 in amino acids: CASSQGGGRRVYGYTF. The CDR3 DNA follows: TGTGCCAGCAGCCAAGGTGGGGGGCGCAGAGTCTATGGCTACACCTTC.

The rearrangement links TRBV6-5 to TRBJ2-7; 11 nucleotides agree with TRBD2. The length of the CDR3 is 16 residues. From germline, CDR1 is MNHEY and CDR2 SVGAGI. Trimming at V came to 0 bases and at J to 4 bases, leaving 5 bases not matched to a gene. CDR3 region: CASSYSLAGGQYEQYF. The CDR3 DNA sequence: TGTGCCAGCAGTTACTCCTTAGCGGGGGGGCAATACGAGCAGTACTTC.

V and J are TRBV9 and TRBJ2-5; 7 bases align to TRBD1. The CDR3 covers 17 residues. Germline values: CDR1 SGDLS, CDR2 YYNGEE. After removal of 4 bases from V and 1 base from J, the junction contained 13 bases not matched to a gene. The CDR3 region is CASSPSYTTGSQETQYF. CDR3 bases: TGTGCCAGCAGCCCATCATACACGACAGGGTCCCAAGAGACCCAGTACTTC.

This clonotype showed up many times. J is TRBJ1-3 and V is TRBV9; the D gene is possibly TRBD1 (6 bases). CDR3 length equals 15 residues. CDR1 SGDLS and CDR2 YYNGEE come from the germline V gene. V shed 3 bases and J shed 1 base, with 11 bases lying between them. In nucleotides, the CDR3 is TGTGCCAGCAGCGCGACAAGGGGGTCTGGAAACACCATATATTTT. Its protein is CASSATRGSGNTIYF.

In nucleotides, the CDR3 is TGTGCCAGCAGCTTAGTTCAGGGGAGACAGGGAAACTATGGCTACACCTTC. Translation gives CASSLVQGRQGNYGYTF. The J gene is TRBJ1-2, the V gene TRBV11-2; 7 nucleotides line up with TRBD1. Trimming at V came to 1 base and at J to 2 bases, leaving 10 bases not matched to a gene. The CDR3 is 17 amino acids. Germline CDR1 SGHAT, CDR2 FQNNGV. The variable domain in full, completed from reference TRBV11-2 and TRBJ1-2, reads EAGVAQSPRYKIIEKRQSVAFWCNPISGHATLYWYQQILGQGPKLLIQFQNNGVVDDSQLPKDRFSAERLKGVDSTLKIQPAKLEDSAVYLCASSLVQGRQGNYGYTFGSGTRLTVV.

This clonotype appeared many times. V and J are TRBV11-2 and TRBJ1-2; a possible D gene is TRBD1 (5 bases). Germline-derived CDR1 and CDR2 are SGHAT and FQNNGV. This CDR3 is built from 15 residues. Deletions cut 0 bases from V and 6 bases from J, with 14 bases between. CDR3 residues: CASSLEAGRENGYTF. The CDR3 bases are TGTGCCAGCAGCTTAGAGGCAGGGCGGGAGAATGGCTACACCTTC.

The CDR3 loop reads CATSELTGTGTTDTQYF. The CDR3 DNA follows: TGTGCCACCAGTGAACTGACCGGGACAGGGACCACAGATACGCAGTATTTT. This rearrangement joins TRBV24-1 to TRBJ2-3; 9 nucleotides match TRBD1. The germline V gene has CDR1 KGHDR and CDR2 SFDVKD. V lost 4 bases, J lost 2 bases, and 9 bases stayed unmatched. The CDR3 contains 17 residues.

This clonotype was seen only a few times. The chain carries TRBV12-5 and TRBJ1-1, with no clear D. V lost 1 base, J lost 4 bases, and 4 bases lay in between. Germline V gives CDR1 LGHNT, CDR2 FRNRAP. The CDR3 consists of 12 residues. The CDR3 region is CASGLAGTEAFF. The CDR3 DNA sequence: TGTGCTAGTGGTTTGGCGGGCACTGAAGCTTTCTTT.

This clonotype was detected once. This chain links TRBV2 with TRBJ1-6, with D perhaps matching TRBD1 (5 bases). This CDR3 spans 14 amino acids. V gave up 7 bases and J gave up 7 bases, with 14 bases separating them. From germline, CDR1 is SNHLY and CDR2 FYNNEI. The CDR3 region has the DNA TGTGCCAGCAAACCGGGACGGTACAATTCACCCCTCCACTTT. Its translation is CASKPGRYNSPLHF. Looking up the rest from reference TRBV2 and TRBJ1-6 gives the full variable domain: EPEVTQTPSHQVTQMGQEVILRCVPISNHLYFYWYRQILGQKVEFLVSFYNNEISEKSEIFDDQFSVERPDGSNFTLKIRSTKLEDSAMYFCASKPGRYNSPLHFGNGTRLTVT.

In its sample, this clonotype was seen many times. This chain joins TRBV5-1 and TRBJ2-5; D not resolved. Trimming removed 4 bases at V and 5 bases at J, with 12 bases between. Germline V CDR1 and CDR2: SGHRS, YFSETQ. The CDR3 spans 13 residues. The CDR3 nucleotides are TGCGCCAGCAGCCCAGGACCTGCGGAGACCCAGTACTTC. It is translated as CASSPGPAETQYF.

This clonotype has ten or more counts. The chain is built from TRBV7-9 and TRBJ1-1; D is possibly TRBD1 (5 bases). Germline assignment: CDR1 SEHNR and CDR2 FQNEAQ (reference sequence). V was cut by 5 bases and J by 4 bases, with 17 bases left in between. The CDR3 contains 15 residues. CDR3 residues: CASSLSGGLGTEAFF. The CDR3 DNA follows: TGTGCCAGCAGCCTCTCGGGGGGGTTGGGCACTGAAGCTTTCTTT.

As regards this clonotype: Because the CDR3 is missing its conserved closing phenylalanine or tryptophan, this is likely a read error. V usage is TRBV11-2 and J usage is TRBJ1-3, with a weak D call TRBD1 (6 bases). Germline CDR1 reads SGHAT; CDR2 reads FQNNGV. Trimming shortened V by 2 bases and J by 3 bases, and 8 bases separated the two germline ends. This CDR3 contains 14 residues. The CDR3 spells CASSLRGLGNTIYL. CDR3 bases: TGTGCCAGCAGCTTACGGGGGCTTGGAAACACCATATATCTT.

This clonotype was counted ten times or more. This rearrangement joins TRBV6-6 to TRBJ1-6; D gene ambiguous. Trimming left V 7 bases short and J 7 bases short, with 5 bases between. The germline CDR1 and CDR2 sequences are MNHNY and SVGAGI (reference sequence). This CDR3 is built from 11 residues. The DNA of the CDR3 is TGTGCCAGCACCGAAAATTCACCCCTCCACTTT. This translates into CASTENSPLHF.

The V call is TRBV12-5, the J call TRBJ1-5; D remains unclear. V was pared by 2 bases and J by 7 bases, with 9 bases between. Germline CDR1 is LGHNT and CDR2 is FRNRAP. CDR3 length: 13 amino acids. The CDR3 DNA reads as TGTGCTAGTGGTTTGTCTGGGTACCAGCCCCAGCATTTT. Its translation: CASGLSGYQPQHF.

V is TRBV7-9 and J is TRBJ2-5, with D perhaps assigned TRBD1 or TRBD2 (6 bases each). CDR1 and CDR2 (germline): SEHNR, FQNEAQ (reference sequence). The CDR3 totals 11 residues. V shed 1 base and J shed 11 bases, with 8 bases lying between them. CDR3 DNA: TGTGCCAGCAGCTTAGGGAGGGGGCAGTACTTC. Protein: CASSLGRGQYF.

The rearrangement uses TRBV18 and TRBJ2-5, with a possible D match to TRBD1 (5 bases). Germline lookup yields CDR1 KGHSH and CDR2 LQKENI. Trimming took 4 bases from V and 5 from J, leaving 14 bases between them. The CDR3 runs to 14 residues. The DNA of the CDR3 is TGTGCCAGCTCACAGGGAAGGGGTTCGGAGACCCAGTACTTC. Translated, it gives CASSQGRGSETQYF. The variable domain in full, with the rest retrieved from reference TRBV18 and TRBJ2-5, is NAGVMQNPRHLVRRRGQEARLRCSPMKGHSHVYWYRQLPEEGLKFMVYLQKENIIDESGMPKERFSAEFPKEGPSILRIQQVVRGDSAAYFCASSQGRGSETQYFGPGTRLLVL.

There are a few counts of this clonotype. A much larger clone differs by one base, so this may be a read error. This chain joins TRBV4-3 and TRBJ1-2, with TRBD1 matching 9 bases. This CDR3 region has 14 residues. Germline assignment: CDR1 LGHNA and CDR2 YSLEER. The CDR3 region is CAGSLQTGGYGYTF. The CDR3 DNA reads TGCGCCGGCAGCCTTCAGACAGGGGGCTATGGCTACACCTTC.

This chain connects TRBV7-9 to TRBJ2-7; TRBD2 aligns across 8 bases. The CDR3 spans 14 residues. The trim removed 7 bases at V and 1 base at J, leaving 6 bases unmatched. CDR1 is SEHNR, CDR2 FQNEAQ, per germline (reference sequence). In DNA, the CDR3 is TGTGCCAGCACGGGTAGCGGGGTTTCCTACGAGCAGTACTTC. Protein product: CASTGSGVSYEQYF. Supplemented by reference TRBV7-9 and TRBJ2-7, the full variable domain reads DTGVSQNPRHKITKRGQNVTFRCDPISEHNRLYWYRQTLGQGPEFLTYFQNEAQLEKSRLLSDRFSAERPKGSFSTLEIQRTEQGDSAMYLCASTGSGVSYEQYFGPGTRLTVT.

This clonotype was detected ten times or more. The chain carries TRBV2 and TRBJ2-5, with D hard to call. Germline CDR1 SNHLY, CDR2 FYNNEI. The length of the CDR3 is 11 residues. V lost 7 bases and J 7 bases, leaving 10 bases between the germline ends. The CDR3 sequence is CASKPGATQYF. CDR3 nucleotide sequence: TGTGCCAGCAAACCAGGAGCGACCCAGTACTTC.

The V and J genes are TRBV29-1 and TRBJ2-7; no clear D. The CDR3 is 14 amino acids. Germline CDR1 and CDR2: SQVTM and ANQGSEA. V lost 0 bases to trimming and J lost 5 bases, with 14 bases between them. The CDR3: CSVEDPGVRNEQYF. The CDR3 nucleotides are TGCAGCGTTGAAGATCCGGGTGTGAGGAACGAGCAGTACTTC.

The rearrangement joins TRBV7-9 to TRBJ2-2; maybe TRBD1 (5 bases). Germline CDR1 reads SEHNR; CDR2 reads FQNEAQ (reference sequence). CDR3 length: 15 amino acids. V was pared by 5 bases and J by 6 bases, with 16 bases between. The CDR3 sequence: CASSPGVGAAGELFF. The DNA for the CDR3 is TGTGCCAGCAGCCCGGGCGTTGGGGCGGCCGGGGAGCTGTTTTTT.

This chain joins TRBV30 and TRBJ1-5; D remains ambiguous. Trimming left V 1 base short and J 7 bases short, with 8 bases between. The CDR3 covers 12 residues. The germline V gene has CDR1 GTSNPN and CDR2 SVGIG (reference sequence). The CDR3: CAWSGVGQPQHF. The DNA of the CDR3 is TGTGCCTGGAGTGGTGTTGGCCAGCCCCAGCATTTT.